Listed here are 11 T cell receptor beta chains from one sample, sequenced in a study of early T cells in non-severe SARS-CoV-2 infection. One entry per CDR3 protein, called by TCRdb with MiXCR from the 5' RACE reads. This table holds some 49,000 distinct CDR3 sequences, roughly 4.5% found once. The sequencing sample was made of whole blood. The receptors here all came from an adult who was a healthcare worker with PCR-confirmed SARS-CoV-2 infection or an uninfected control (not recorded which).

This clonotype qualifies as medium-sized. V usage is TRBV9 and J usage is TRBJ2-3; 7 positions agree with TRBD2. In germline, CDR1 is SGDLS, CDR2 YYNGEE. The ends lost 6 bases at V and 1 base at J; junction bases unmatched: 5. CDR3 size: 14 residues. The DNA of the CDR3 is TGTGCCAGCAATGGGCTAGCGGGCACAGATACGCAGTATTTT. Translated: CASNGLAGTDTQYF.

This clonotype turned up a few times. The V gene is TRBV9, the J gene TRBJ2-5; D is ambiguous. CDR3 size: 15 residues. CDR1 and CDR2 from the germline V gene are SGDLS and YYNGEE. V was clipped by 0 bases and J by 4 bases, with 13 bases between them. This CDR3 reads CASSVAKGIRETQYF. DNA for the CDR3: TGTGCCAGCAGCGTAGCTAAGGGTATAAGAGAGACCCAGTACTTC. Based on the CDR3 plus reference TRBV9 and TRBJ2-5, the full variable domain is DSGVTQTPKHLITATGQRVTLRCSPRSGDLSVYWYQQSLDQGLQFLIQYYNGEERAKGNILERFSAQQFPDLHSELNLSSLELGDSALYFCASSVAKGIRETQYFGPGTRLLVL.

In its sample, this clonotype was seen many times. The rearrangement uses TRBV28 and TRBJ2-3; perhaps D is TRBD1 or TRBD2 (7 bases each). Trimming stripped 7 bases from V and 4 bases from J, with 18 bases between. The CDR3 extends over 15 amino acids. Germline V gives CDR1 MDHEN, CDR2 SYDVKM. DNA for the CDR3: TGTGCCAGCACCCCCCAGGGGGGGGGCCCAGATACGCAGTATTTT. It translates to CASTPQGGGPDTQYF.

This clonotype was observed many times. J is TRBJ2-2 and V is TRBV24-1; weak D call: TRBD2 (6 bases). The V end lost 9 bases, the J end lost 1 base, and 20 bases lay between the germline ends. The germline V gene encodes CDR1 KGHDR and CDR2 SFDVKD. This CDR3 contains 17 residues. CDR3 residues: CATAEEGRKGNTGELFF. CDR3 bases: TGTGCCACCGCGGAGGAGGGACGGAAAGGGAACACCGGGGAGCTGTTTTTT.

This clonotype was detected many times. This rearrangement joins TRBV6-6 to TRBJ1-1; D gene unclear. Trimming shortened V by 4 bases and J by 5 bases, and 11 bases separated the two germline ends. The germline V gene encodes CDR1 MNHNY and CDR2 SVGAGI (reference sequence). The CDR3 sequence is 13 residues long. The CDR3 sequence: CASSSFGGTEAFF. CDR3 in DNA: TGTGCCAGCAGTTCCTTTGGAGGGACTGAAGCTTTCTTT.

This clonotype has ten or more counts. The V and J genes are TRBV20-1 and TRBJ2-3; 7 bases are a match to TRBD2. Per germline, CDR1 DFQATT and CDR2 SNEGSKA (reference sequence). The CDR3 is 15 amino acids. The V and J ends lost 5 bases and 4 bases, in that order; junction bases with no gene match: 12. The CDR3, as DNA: TGCAGTGCTGGGGGGGGGAAATCGAACGCAGATACGCAGTATTTT. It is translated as CSAGGGKSNADTQYF.

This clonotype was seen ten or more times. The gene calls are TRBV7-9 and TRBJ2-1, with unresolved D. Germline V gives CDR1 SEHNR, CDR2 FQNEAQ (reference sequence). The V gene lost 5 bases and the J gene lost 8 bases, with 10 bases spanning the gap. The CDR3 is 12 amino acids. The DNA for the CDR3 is TGTGCCAGCAGCCGCCTGTCCGATGAGCAGTTCTTC. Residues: CASSRLSDEQFF.

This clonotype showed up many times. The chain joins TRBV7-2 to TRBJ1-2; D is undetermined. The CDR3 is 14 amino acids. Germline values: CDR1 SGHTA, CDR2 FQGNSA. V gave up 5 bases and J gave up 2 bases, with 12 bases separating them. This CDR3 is CASSRPDGNYGYTF. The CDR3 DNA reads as TGTGCCAGCAGCCGACCCGACGGAAACTATGGCTACACCTTC.

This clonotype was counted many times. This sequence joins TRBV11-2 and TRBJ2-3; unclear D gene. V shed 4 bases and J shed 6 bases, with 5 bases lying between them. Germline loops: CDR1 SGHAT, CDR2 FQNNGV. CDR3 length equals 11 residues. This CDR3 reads CASSWSDTQYF. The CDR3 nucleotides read TGTGCCAGCAGCTGGTCGGATACGCAGTATTTT.

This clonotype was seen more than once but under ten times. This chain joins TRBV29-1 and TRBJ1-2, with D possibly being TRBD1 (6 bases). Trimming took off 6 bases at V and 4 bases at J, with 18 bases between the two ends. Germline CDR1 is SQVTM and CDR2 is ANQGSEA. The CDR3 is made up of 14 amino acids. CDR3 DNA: TGCAGCGTGGCCGGGGTCGGGGGCGGCTATGGCTACACCTTC. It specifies CSVAGVGGGYGYTF.

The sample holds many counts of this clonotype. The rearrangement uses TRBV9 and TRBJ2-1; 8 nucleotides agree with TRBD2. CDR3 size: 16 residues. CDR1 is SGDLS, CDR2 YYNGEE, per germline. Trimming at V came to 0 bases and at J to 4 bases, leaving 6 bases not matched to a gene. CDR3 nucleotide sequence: TGTGCCAGCAGCGTAGTTTCGGGACTAGTATACAATGAGCAGTTCTTC. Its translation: CASSVVSGLVYNEQFF. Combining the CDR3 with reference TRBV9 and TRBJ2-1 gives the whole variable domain DSGVTQTPKHLITATGQRVTLRCSPRSGDLSVYWYQQSLDQGLQFLIQYYNGEERAKGNILERFSAQQFPDLHSELNLSSLELGDSALYFCASSVVSGLVYNEQFFGPGTRLTVL.